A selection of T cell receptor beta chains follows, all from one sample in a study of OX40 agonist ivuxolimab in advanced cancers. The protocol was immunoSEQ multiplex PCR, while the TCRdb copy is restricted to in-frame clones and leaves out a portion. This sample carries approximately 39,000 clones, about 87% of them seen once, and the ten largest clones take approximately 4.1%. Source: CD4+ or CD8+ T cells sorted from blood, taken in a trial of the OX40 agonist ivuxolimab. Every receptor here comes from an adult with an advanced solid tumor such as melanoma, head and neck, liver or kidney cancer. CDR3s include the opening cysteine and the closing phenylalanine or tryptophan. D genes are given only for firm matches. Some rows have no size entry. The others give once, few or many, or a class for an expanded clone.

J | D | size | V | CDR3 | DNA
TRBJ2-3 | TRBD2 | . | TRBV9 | CASSVTSGRLTDTQYF | TGTGCCAGCAGCGTAACTAGCGGGAGACTCACAGATACGCAGTATTTT
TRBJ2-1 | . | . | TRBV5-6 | CASSWTASWRYNEQFF | TGTGCCAGCAGCTGGACCGCCTCGTGGCGTTACAATGAGCAGTTCTTC
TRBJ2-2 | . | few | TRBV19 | CASSIVGGELFF | TGTGCCAGTAGTATAGTCGGCGGGGAGCTGTTTTTT
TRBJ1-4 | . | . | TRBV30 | CAWTLTNNRNEKLFF | TGTGCCTGGACCCTCACTAATAACAGGAATGAAAAACTGTTTTTT
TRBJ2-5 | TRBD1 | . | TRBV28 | CASRTGGVETQYF | TGTGCCAGCAGGACAGGGGGCGTTGAGACCCAGTACTTC
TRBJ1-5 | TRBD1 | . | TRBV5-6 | CASSFQGTGGNQPQHF | TGTGCCAGCAGCTTTCAAGGGACAGGGGGGAATCAGCCCCAGCATTTT
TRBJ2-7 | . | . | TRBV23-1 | CASSQGAGQYF | TGCGCCAGCAGCCAGGGAGCTGGGCAGTACTTC
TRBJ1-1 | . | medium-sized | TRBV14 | CASSQTGWAFF | TGTGCCAGCAGCCAAACGGGTTGGGCTTTCTTT
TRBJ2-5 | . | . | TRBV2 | CASSEATGPGTQYF | TGTGCCAGCAGTGAAGCAACAGGCCCGGGGACCCAGTACTTC
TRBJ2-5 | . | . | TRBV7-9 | CASSLAGAETQYF | TGTGCCAGCAGCTTGGCGGGGGCAGAGACCCAGTACTTC
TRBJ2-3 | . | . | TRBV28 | CASSLEKSLGATDTQYF | TGTGCCAGCAGTTTGGAGAAGTCGTTGGGGGCCACAGATACGCAGTATTTT
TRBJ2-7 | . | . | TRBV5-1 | CASSLARDYEQYF | TGCGCCAGCAGCTTGGCCCGGGACTACGAGCAGTACTTC
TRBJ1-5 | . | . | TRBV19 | CASSPRDQPQHF | TGTGCCAGTAGTCCAAGGGATCAGCCCCAGCATTTT
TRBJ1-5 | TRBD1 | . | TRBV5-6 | CASSFKGAYNNQPQHF | TGTGCCAGCAGCTTCAAGGGGGCTTATAACAATCAGCCCCAGCATTTT
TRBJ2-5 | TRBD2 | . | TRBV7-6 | CASSLALRGGKETQYF | TGTGCCAGCAGCTTAGCGTTGCGGGGGGGCAAAGAGACCCAGTACTTC
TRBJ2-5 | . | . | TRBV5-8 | CASSQNGRTGAETQYF | TGTGCCAGCAGCCAAAATGGACGGACGGGAGCGGAGACCCAGTACTTC
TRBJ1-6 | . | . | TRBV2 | CASRGSYNSPLHF | TGTGCCAGCAGGGGGTCCTATAATTCACCCCTCCACTTT
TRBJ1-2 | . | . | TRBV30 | CAWSVSGEYGYTF | TGTGCCTGGAGTGTATCCGGTGAATATGGCTACACCTTC
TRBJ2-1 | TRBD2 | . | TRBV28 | CASSLGGGRAVREQFF | TGTGCCAGCAGTTTAGGGGGCGGGAGGGCCGTTCGGGAGCAGTTCTTC
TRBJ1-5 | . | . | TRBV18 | CASSRGTDQPQHF | TGTGCCAGCTCGCGGGGGACGGACCAGCCCCAGCATTTT
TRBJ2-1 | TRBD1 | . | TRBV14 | CASSRPGTDRYNEQFF | TGTGCCAGCAGCCGCCCCGGGACAGACCGATACAATGAGCAGTTCTTC
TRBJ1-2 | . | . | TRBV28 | CASRTVPNYGYTF | TGTGCCAGCAGGACAGTACCTAACTATGGCTACACCTTC
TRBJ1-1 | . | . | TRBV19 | CASSTEQGKAFF | TGTGCCAGTAGTACCGAGCAGGGAAAAGCTTTCTTT
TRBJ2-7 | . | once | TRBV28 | CASSFGVWGASGSYEQYF | TGTGCCAGCAGTTTTGGAGTTTGGGGGGCATCGGGCTCCTACGAGCAGTACTTC
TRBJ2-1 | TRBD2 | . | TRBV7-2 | CASSRGTSGRRIGNEQFF | TGTGCCAGCAGCCGAGGGACTAGCGGGAGGCGGATCGGGAATGAGCAGTTCTTC
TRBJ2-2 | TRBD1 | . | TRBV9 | CASSPRDRGGTGELFF | TGTGCCAGCAGCCCACGGGACAGGGGAGGAACCGGGGAGCTGTTTTTT
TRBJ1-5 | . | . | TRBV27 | CASSLDRTGNQPQHF | TGTGCCAGCAGTTTGGACCGGACAGGCAATCAGCCCCAGCATTTT
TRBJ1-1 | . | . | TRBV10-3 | CAISPDMSVAEAFF | TGTGCCATCAGTCCCGACATGTCGGTGGCTGAAGCTTTCTTT
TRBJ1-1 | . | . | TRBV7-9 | CASSRGGVYTEAFF | TGTGCCAGCAGCCGAGGTGGGGTATACACTGAAGCTTTCTTT
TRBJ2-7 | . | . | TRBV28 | CASSHSYEQYF | TGTGCCAGCAGTCACTCCTACGAGCAGTACTTC
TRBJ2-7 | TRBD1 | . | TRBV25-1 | CASRPGTGTSYEQYF | TGTGCCAGCAGGCCCGGGACAGGCACCAGCTACGAGCAGTACTTC
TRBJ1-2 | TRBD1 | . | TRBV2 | CASEAGTANYGYTF | TGTGCCAGCGAAGCTGGGACAGCTAACTATGGCTACACCTTC
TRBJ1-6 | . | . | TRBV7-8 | CASSLVRENSPLHF | TGTGCCAGCAGCTTAGTCAGGGAAAATTCACCCCTCCACTTT
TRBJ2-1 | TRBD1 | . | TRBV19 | CASSMPGQPTNEQFF | TGTGCCAGTAGTATGCCGGGACAGCCGACCAATGAGCAGTTCTTC